This T cell receptor (beta chain) was profiled in a study of regulatory T cells in long-lasting Graves disease (dated by TCRdb to about 2021). Background on the whole study: Patients with newly diagnosed Graves' disease had been on antithyroid drugs for under 3 months. Peripheral blood TCR sequencing and RNA sequencing compared persistent Graves' disease patients with newly diagnosed Graves' disease patients. The study was registered as a clinical trial and conducted in China. TCR sequencing covered some 13 persistent and around 20 newly diagnosed Graves' disease patients, about 35 samples in total.

The library relied on multiplex PCR. Sequencing instrument: Illumina HiSeq 4000. iRepertoire HTBI primers and Arm-PCR amplification of CDR3 regions were used to construct TCR beta libraries. Gel purification was performed on PCR products prior to sequencing. The paper's data handling went like this. A total of some 65 TRBV and 14 TRBJ segments were identified across samples and were used for gene usage analysis of CDR3 amino acid clonotypes. COPE and FqMerger were used to merge filtered high-quality paired reads into contigs. BLAST was used to align contigs to IMGT TRBV, TRBD and TRBJ reference genes, with CDR3 defined following IMGT. Highly expanded clones were defined as clonotypes with a frequency above 0.1%. Shannon entropy was used to measure repertoire diversity, and the Gini coefficient was used to measure V-J evenness. Clonotypes shared by more than one individual were considered public. Using fastp at Q25 and MiXCR, TCRdb reprocessed the public reads and kept productive beta chains. Rows are combined by CDR3 protein, so each entry shows the most common genes and DNA. TCRdb, not the authors, supplied the V and J calls. In this sample the table shows roughly 560,000 distinct CDR3 sequences, 12% of which occur a single time. Around 10% of the sample is in the top ten clones.

In the paper's terms, the time point label means: newly diagnosed GD, antithyroid drugs for less than 3 months. For both TCR sequencing and RNA sequencing, RNA was extracted from PBMCs in TRIzol. Graves' disease was diagnosed according to American Thyroid Association guidelines. Recruitment of patients was carried out at an endocrinology department in Xi'an, China. Each patient gave 7 to 9.5 milliliters of peripheral blood, collected in an EDTA anticoagulant tube. Ficoll Paque Plus density gradient separation was used to isolate PBMCs, and no further T cell sorting was performed. An Agilent 2100 Bioanalyzer and agarose gel were used to check RNA quality, and a NanoDrop 2000 was used to measure RNA concentration. V is cut by 3 bases and J by 2 bases, and the space between the germline ends is 7 bases. CDR1 and CDR2 (SGHTA, FQGTGA) derive from the germline V gene. Reading from cysteine to phenylalanine, the CDR3 counts 13 amino acids. Only the CDR3 region is kept as DNA, spanning 39 bases read in frame from base 1.

A few counts support this clonotype. The antigen it recognizes is unknown. Base qualities are missing; no much larger clone stands one base away. What the work shows at the level of the full study, not this receptor alone: Only peripheral blood was studied, because thyroid tissue, the primary lesion, was inaccessible. A larger number of public clonotypes was shared among persistent patients (fewer than 3,000) than among newly diagnosed patients (approximately 1,000). Sequencing and analysis were restricted to the TCR beta chain. The small sample size was acknowledged by the authors as a limitation that may reduce accuracy. Lower TCR Shannon entropy and fewer highly expanded clones were observed in persistent Graves' disease patients than in newly diagnosed patients, which suggested clonal expansion. TRBV28, TRBJ1-2 and TRBJ2-5 were preferentially used in persistent disease, while TRBV20-1 and TRBJ2-1 were favored in newly diagnosed disease.

The same sample was also studied in work on T cells in Graves' hyperthyroidism and ophthalmopathy. As noted in the second study: A patient counted as having stable Graves' hyperthyroidism if no progression to ophthalmopathy occurred over 18 months of follow-up. Hyperthyroidism patients were aged 18 to 65 years and newly diagnosed, with disease duration of less than 2 months. Patients with uncontrolled infections, other autoimmune diseases, pregnancy or lactation were excluded. Diagnoses relied on clinical symptoms, serum thyroxine and TRAb, thyroid ultrasound and orbital computed tomography. The first round of RT-PCR for the TCR CDR3 was performed with the HTBI primer set and the Qiagen OneStep RT-PCR kit. Most expanded thyroid clonotypes (frequency above 0.001) were also detected in blood, suggesting blood repertoires may reflect thyroid immune responses. A model built on a 13 V-J signature distinguished ophthalmopathy from stable hyperthyroidism, reaching approximately 89% sensitivity and 81.08% specificity in cross-validation and 80%/75% in testing. During validation, the model predicted progression to ophthalmopathy a median of about 6.5 months ahead of onset, with approximately 71% sensitivity and less than 85% specificity. To identify TCR V-J signatures that set the groups apart, the researchers used a discovery cohort of about a hundred patients, made up of 40 to 45 with Graves' ophthalmopathy and about 60 with stable Graves' hyperthyroidism. An independent validation cohort of under 20 hyperthyroidism patients and 17 patients who later progressed to ophthalmopathy tested prospective prediction of ophthalmopathy. The 100 or so discovery patients were randomly split 7:3 into training and test sets. In addition, the study compared T-cell repertoires in thyroid tissue and in blood from roughly six Graves' hyperthyroidism patients. Following sampling, methimazole starting at 30 mg daily was given to hyperthyroidism patients, and high-dose intravenous methylprednisolone was given to ophthalmopathy patients. A second multiplex PCR round built the libraries, followed by size selection and purification. Paired-end sequencing of the libraries was performed with 100 bp reads on an Illumina HiSeq2000. SOAPnuke was used to process the raw data, throwing out any read that contained adapters or uncalled bases, had a mean Phred below 15, or lacked an exact constant-primer or identifier match. COPE v1.2.5 was used to merge high-quality paired reads, and clonotypes were defined as unique nucleotide sequences. MiTCR v1.1 was used to align clonotypes to the IMGT TRBV, TRBD and TRBJ reference segments. The analysis was restricted to V-J combinations with a frequency above 0.0001, which together covered 99.2% of the repertoires. The TCS score was defined as F50 (clonal expansion) divided by E x V (chaos), with BLOSUM62-based TCRdist calculated between CDR3 peptides within each V-J. Welch's t-statistics and random forest reduced roughly 500 V-J features to 13, which were used in a naive Bayes classifier (R e1071). Sample size was not statistically predetermined, and blinding of investigators to group allocation was not performed. According to the paper, TCR Vbeta CDR3 sequencing was carried out on around 140 peripheral blood samples, which came from under 50 ophthalmopathy, approximately 78 hyperthyroidism and roughly 17 progressor patients.

This receptor was taken from a woman younger than 45 with Graves disease. Donor details come from another sample of the same person, matched by shared clones. The sequenced sample was peripheral blood mononuclear cells (PBMCs), obtained at new diagnosis, from a patient treated with antithyroid drugs. The rearrangement combines TRBV7-3 with TRBJ1-2; no D gene call is confident. The nucleotides read TGTGCCAGCAGCTTCGGCCTCAACTATGGCTACACCTTC. This gives the protein CASSFGLNYGYTF.